What follows is one T cell receptor beta chain and its context. The antigen remains undetermined. Being one base from a much bigger clone, this may be a read error. The source of the sample is a study of T cells in Graves' hyperthyroidism and ophthalmopathy. Study observations and caveats: Most thyroid-expanded clonotypes above 0.001 were also found in blood. Stable hyperthyroidism and ophthalmopathy were separated using 13 V-J signatures.

Diagnostic decisions used clinical symptoms, serum thyroxine and TRAb, thyroid ultrasound and orbital computed tomography. Germline-derived CDR1 and CDR2 are KGHDR and SFDVKD. The CDR3 consists of 13 residues. V shed 2 bases and J shed 10 bases, with 11 bases lying between them. Amplified TCR beta CDR3 regions came from RNA transcripts. Researchers ran a first-round RT-PCR on the TCR CDR3 using the HTBI primer set. TCRdb passed the multiplex PCR reads through MiXCR, listing each CDR3 protein once. The sample shows nearly 750,000 distinct CDR3 sequences, approximately 36% of them seen only once. The sequencing sample was made of blood. The J gene is TRBJ2-1, the V gene TRBV24-1; no clear D gene. The sequence came from a woman in her thirties or forties with Graves' hyperthyroidism. The CDR3 DNA sequence: TGTGCCACCAGTGATTACACTCACGGGGAGCAGTTCTTC. Residues: CATSDYTHGEQFF.